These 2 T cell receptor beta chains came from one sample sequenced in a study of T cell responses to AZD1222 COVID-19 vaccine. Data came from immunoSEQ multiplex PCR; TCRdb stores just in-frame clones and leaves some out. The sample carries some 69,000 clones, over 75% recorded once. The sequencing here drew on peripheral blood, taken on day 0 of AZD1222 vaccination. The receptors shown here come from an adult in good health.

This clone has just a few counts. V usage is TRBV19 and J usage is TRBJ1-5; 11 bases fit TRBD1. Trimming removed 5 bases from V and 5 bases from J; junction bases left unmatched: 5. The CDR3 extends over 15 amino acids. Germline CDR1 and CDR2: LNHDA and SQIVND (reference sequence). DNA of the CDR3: TGTGCCAGTAGTGCGCCGGGACAGGGGGATCAGCCCCAGCATTTT. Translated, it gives CASSAPGQGDQPQHF. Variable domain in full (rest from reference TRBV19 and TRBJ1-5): DGGITQSPKYLFRKEGQNVTLSCEQNLNHDAMYWYRQDPGQGLRLIYYSQIVNDFQKGDIAEGYSVSREKKESFPLTVTSAQKNPTAFYLCASSAPGQGDQPQHFGDGTRLSIL.

CDR3 amino acids: CASSATSISYNEQFF. CDR3 in DNA: TGCGCCAGCAGCGCGACTAGCATCTCCTACAATGAGCAGTTCTTC. The V and J genes are TRBV5-1 and TRBJ2-1; 7 bases fit TRBD2. The CDR3 has 15 residues. Germline-derived CDR1 and CDR2 are SGHRS and YFSETQ. V dropped 4 bases and J dropped 0; count of bases not matched to a gene: 4.